Listed here are 30 T cell receptor beta chains from one sample, sequenced in a study of CD8 T cells in Susac syndrome. Random hexamers were used to reverse transcribe an amount of roughly 0.5 to 1 ug RNA. Each CDR3 protein gets one entry after TCRdb re-called the immunoSEQ multiplex PCR reads with MiXCR. The sample lists around 62,000 distinct CDR3 sequences; approximately 90% were seen once. The source material was CD8+ T cells from PBMCs. The receptors derive from a human donor in good health.

J is TRBJ2-2 and V is TRBV7-2, with D possibly matching TRBD2 (7 bases). This CDR3 contains 16 residues. The ends were cut back, 10 bases at V and 5 bases at J, with 23 bases in the middle. CDR1 is SGHTA, CDR2 FQGNSA, per germline. The CDR3 sequence: CATPGERGRGTGELFF. CDR3 nucleotide sequence: TGTGCCACCCCAGGGGAGCGGGGCCGTGGAACCGGGGAGCTGTTTTTT.

The V and J genes are TRBV7-9 and TRBJ2-3, with D possibly TRBD1 on 5 matching bases. This CDR3 comprises 15 residues. V lost 3 bases, J lost 1 base, and 11 bases lay in between. Looked up from germline, CDR1 is SEHNR and CDR2 is FQNEAQ (reference sequence). DNA of the CDR3: TGTGCCAGCAGCTTGACAGTCGAACGCACAGATACGCAGTATTTT. Amino acid sequence: CASSLTVERTDTQYF.

V usage is TRBV7-9 and J usage is TRBJ2-5, with a possible D match to TRBD2 (6 bases). Deletions cut 5 bases from V and 3 bases from J, with 16 bases between. This CDR3 spans 15 amino acids. In germline, CDR1 is SEHNR, CDR2 FQNEAQ (reference sequence). Here the CDR3 reads CASSRWDPGEETQYF. The CDR3, as DNA: TGTGCCAGCAGCCGGTGGGACCCGGGGGAAGAGACCCAGTACTTC.

The chain links TRBV20-1 to TRBJ2-2; maybe TRBD1 (5 bases). The CDR3 is made up of 15 amino acids. Germline CDR1 is DFQATT and CDR2 is SNEGSKA (reference sequence). V was cut by 3 bases and J by 5 bases, with 16 bases left in between. The CDR3: CSARLSGARTGELFF. For the CDR3, the DNA is TGCAGTGCTAGGCTAAGTGGGGCCAGGACCGGGGAGCTGTTTTTT.

V usage is TRBV11-2 and J usage is TRBJ2-1; D not resolved. The CDR3 has 16 residues. The germline gives CDR1 SGHAT, CDR2 FQNNGV. With 3 bases removed from V and 1 base from J, the gap between germline ends came to 13 bases. In DNA, the CDR3 is TGTGCCAGCAGCTTCGACTCGGTGGTATCCTACAATGAGCAGTTCTTC. This translates into CASSFDSVVSYNEQFF. Full variable domain (outside the CDR3, taken from reference TRBV11-2 and TRBJ2-1): EAGVAQSPRYKIIEKRQSVAFWCNPISGHATLYWYQQILGQGPKLLIQFQNNGVVDDSQLPKDRFSAERLKGVDSTLKIQPAKLEDSAVYLCASSFDSVVSYNEQFFGPGTRLTVL.

V usage is TRBV5-1 and J usage is TRBJ2-5; perhaps TRBD2 as D (6 bases). CDR1 is SGHRS, CDR2 YFSETQ, per germline. The germline V and J ends were trimmed by 1 base and 5 bases, with 15 bases remaining between them. CDR3 length: 15 amino acids. CDR3 sequence reads: CASSLSEGVYETQYF. CDR3 DNA: TGCGCCAGCAGCTTGTCGGAGGGCGTGTATGAGACCCAGTACTTC.

The V gene is TRBV7-2, the J gene TRBJ2-7; D is undetermined. Germline loops: CDR1 SGHTA, CDR2 FQGNSA. CDR3 length: 14 residues. V was trimmed by 1 base and J by 2 bases, leaving 9 bases between them. The CDR3 reads CASSLDRVAYEQYF. The CDR3 nucleotides are TGTGCCAGCAGCTTAGATAGGGTGGCCTACGAGCAGTACTTC.

The CDR3 is CASRLQGTYNSPLHF. The CDR3 DNA follows: TGTGCCAGCCGGCTGCAGGGTACCTATAATTCACCCCTCCACTTT. The rearrangement links TRBV14 to TRBJ1-6, with D maybe TRBD1 (5 bases). This CDR3 comprises 15 residues. Germline-derived CDR1 and CDR2 are SGHDN and FVKESK. Trimming left V 8 bases short and J 2 bases short, with 13 bases between.

The chain is built from TRBV20-1 and TRBJ2-2; the D gene is possibly TRBD2 (5 bases). Trimming removed 1 base at V and 0 bases at J, with 6 bases between. Germline V gene lookup returns CDR1 DFQATT and CDR2 SNEGSKA (reference sequence). The CDR3 sequence is 14 residues long. Here the CDR3 reads CSARVGANTGELFF. CDR3 DNA sequence: TGCAGTGCTAGAGTCGGGGCGAACACCGGGGAGCTGTTTTTT.

This clonotype was seen once. The chain employs TRBV2 and TRBJ2-3; D remains unclear. This CDR3 is built from 15 residues. V was pared by 5 bases and J by 0 bases, with 12 bases between. Per the germline V gene, CDR1 is SNHLY and CDR2 is FYNNEI. CDR3 sequence reads: CASSPWGSSTDTQYF. CDR3 nucleotides: TGTGCCAGCAGTCCTTGGGGATCTAGCACAGATACGCAGTATTTT.

This clonotype showed up just a few times. CDR3 residues: CASSPGQSNTEAFF. In DNA, the CDR3 is TGTGCCAGCAGTCCGGGACAGTCGAACACTGAAGCTTTCTTT. The chain couples TRBV2 to TRBJ1-1; 7 bases align to TRBD1. The V and J ends lost 5 bases and 1 base, in that order; junction bases with no gene match: 4. Germline CDR1 is SNHLY and CDR2 is FYNNEI. The CDR3 has 14 residues.

The DNA for the CDR3 is TGTGCCAGCAGCCCACTAGCCCCGCCAGGGCCATACCAAGAGACCCAGTACTTC. It encodes CASSPLAPPGPYQETQYF. The V gene is TRBV7-9, the J gene TRBJ2-5, with a weak D call TRBD2 (6 bases). Trimming stripped 5 bases from V and 0 bases from J, with 22 bases between. This CDR3 spans 18 amino acids. From germline, CDR1 is SEHNR and CDR2 FQNEAQ (reference sequence).

The V call is TRBV20-1, the J call TRBJ2-3; D may be TRBD2 (7 bases). The V gene lost 6 bases and the J gene lost 4 bases, with 26 bases spanning the gap. This CDR3 comprises 17 residues. Germline V lookup: CDR1 DFQATT, CDR2 SNEGSKA (reference sequence). CDR3 region: CSAPRAPTGGRADTQYF. The CDR3 DNA follows: TGCAGTGCCCCCAGGGCTCCGACGGGGGGCCGTGCAGATACGCAGTATTTT.

The rearrangement joins TRBV29-1 to TRBJ1-2; D uncertain. The CDR3 loop spans 11 amino acids. Germline V gene sequence: CDR1 SQVTM, CDR2 ANQGSEA. Deletions cut 5 bases from V and 7 bases from J, with 11 bases between. CDR3 region: CSVRVGGGYTF. The CDR3 DNA follows: TGCAGCGTTCGGGTTGGCGGTGGCTACACCTTC.

CDR3 coding DNA: TGCAGCGTGTTGACAGGGGCAGGTTACGAGCAGTACTTC. Translated: CSVLTGAGYEQYF. The genes are TRBV29-1 and TRBJ2-7, with 8 bases identical to TRBD1. This CDR3 spans 13 amino acids. The germline V gene has CDR1 SQVTM and CDR2 ANQGSEA. Trimming at V came to 6 bases and at J to 4 bases, leaving 8 bases not matched to a gene.

This sequence joins TRBV7-3 and TRBJ1-2; 7 nucleotides agree with TRBD1. V lost 2 bases to trimming and J lost 4 bases; unmatched junction nucleotides: 1. Per germline, CDR1 SGHTA and CDR2 FQGTGA. The CDR3 has 13 amino acids. Here the CDR3 DNA reads TGTGCCAGCAGCTTATCAGGGGGCTATGGCTACACCTTC. Protein sequence: CASSLSGGYGYTF.

As for this clonotype: The junction shows a germline mismatch at one end, possibly a read error. The chain combines TRBV5-6 with TRBJ1-2; D is unresolved. Germline assignment: CDR1 SGHDT and CDR2 YYEEEE. This CDR3 contains 15 residues. CDR3 loop: CASTLLMAVNYGYTF. The CDR3 coding sequence is TGTGCCAGCACCTTGCTAATGGCTGTAAACTATGGCTACACCTTC.

The gene calls are TRBV27 and TRBJ1-5, with 7 bases that match TRBD1. CDR1 is MNHEY and CDR2 is SMNVEV in the germline V gene (reference sequence). The CDR3 is made up of 15 amino acids. The V gene end was trimmed by 5 bases and the J gene end by 3 bases; junction bases not matched to a gene: 7. The CDR3 reads CASSPPGQNNQPQHF. DNA of the CDR3: TGTGCCAGCAGTCCCCCGGGACAGAACAATCAGCCCCAGCATTTT.

This chain links TRBV6-1 with TRBJ1-1; no reliable D call. Per the germline V gene, CDR1 is MNHNS and CDR2 is SASEGT. V was shortened by 2 bases and J by 5 bases, with 12 bases between the two germline ends. CDR3 length: 14 amino acids. The CDR3 is CASSEFVFWTEAFF. For the CDR3, the DNA is TGTGCCAGCAGTGAATTCGTGTTTTGGACTGAAGCTTTCTTT.

The V gene is TRBV4-2, the J gene TRBJ2-7, with a tentative D call TRBD1 (6 bases). Per germline, CDR1 LGHNA and CDR2 YNFKEQ. CDR3 size: 12 residues. V lost 0 bases and J 8 bases, leaving 8 bases between the germline ends. This chain's CDR3 is CASSQDRDKQYF. The CDR3 coding sequence is TGTGCCAGCAGCCAAGACCGGGACAAGCAGTACTTC.

CDR3 residues: CASSVRQGTNTEAFF. The DNA for the CDR3 is TGTGCCAGCAGCGTACGACAGGGTACTAACACTGAAGCTTTCTTT. The rearrangement links TRBV7-9 to TRBJ1-1; 7 positions agree with TRBD1. The CDR3 totals 15 residues. V lost 5 bases, J lost 2 bases, and 8 bases stayed unmatched. From germline, CDR1 is SEHNR and CDR2 FQNEAQ (reference sequence).

The chain couples TRBV27 to TRBJ2-7, with 12 bases aligning to TRBD2. Germline lookup yields CDR1 MNHEY and CDR2 SMNVEV (reference sequence). This CDR3 spans 13 amino acids. Trimming cost V 10 bases and J 2 bases; bases outside gene matches: 3. The CDR3 sequence: CATSGREAYEQYF. Written as DNA, the CDR3 is TGTGCCACTAGCGGGAGGGAAGCCTACGAGCAGTACTTC.

The chain recombines TRBV12-3 or TRBV12-4 with TRBJ1-2, with TRBD1 as a possible D gene (5 bases). CDR3 length: 13 residues. Trimming took 7 bases from V and 6 from J, leaving 15 bases between them. The CDR3 is CASNSPAGNGYTF. The CDR3 region has the DNA TGTGCCAGCAACTCCCCGGCAGGGAATGGCTACACCTTC.

The rearrangement uses TRBV12-3 or TRBV12-4 and TRBJ2-1; D uncertain. The CDR3 contains 16 residues. V lost 5 bases and J lost 8, with 22 bases in between. This CDR3 reads CASSQEEDGYSDEQFF. The DNA of the CDR3 is TGTGCCAGCAGTCAAGAAGAGGATGGGTACAGCGATGAGCAGTTCTTC.

This clonotype was found a few times. This rearrangement joins TRBV5-1 to TRBJ1-1; D is unresolved. The V and J ends lost 0 bases and 0 bases respectively, with 6 bases between them. The CDR3 sequence is 14 residues long. CDR1 SGHRS and CDR2 YFSETQ come from the germline V gene. CDR3 DNA: TGCGCCAGCAGCTTGGAACATCTGAACACTGAAGCTTTCTTT. Amino acids: CASSLEHLNTEAFF.

This chain joins TRBV11-1 and TRBJ2-7; 9 bases agree with TRBD1. Losses at the gene ends were 5 bases for V and 5 bases for J; bases not matched to a gene: 7. Per the germline V gene, CDR1 is SGHAT and CDR2 is FQDESV (reference sequence). CDR3 length: 14 amino acids. The CDR3 here is CASSDGTGSHEQYF. The CDR3 region has the DNA TGTGCCAGCAGCGATGGGACAGGGAGTCACGAGCAGTACTTC.

The V gene is TRBV5-1, the J gene TRBJ1-1; 7 bases align to TRBD1. CDR3 length: 15 residues. Germline loops: CDR1 SGHRS, CDR2 YFSETQ. The V and J ends lost 3 bases and 2 bases, in that order; junction bases with no gene match: 7. CDR3 DNA: TGCGCCAGCAGCTGGTGGGACAGCATTAACACTGAAGCTTTCTTT. It is translated as CASSWWDSINTEAFF.

This clonotype was counted a few times. This rearrangement joins TRBV5-1 to TRBJ2-7; no clear D. CDR1 is SGHRS, CDR2 YFSETQ, per germline. V lost 0 bases and J 3 bases, leaving 4 bases between the germline ends. The CDR3 is 12 residues long. The CDR3: CASSLDDYEQYF. CDR3 DNA sequence: TGCGCCAGCAGCTTGGACGACTACGAGCAGTACTTC.

J is TRBJ1-4 and V is TRBV4-1, with TRBD1 as a possible D gene (6 bases). This CDR3 contains 16 residues. Germline V gives CDR1 MGHRA, CDR2 YSYEKL. The V and J ends lost 3 bases and 1 base respectively, with 12 bases between them. The CDR3 protein is CASSQGGRETNEKLFF. The CDR3 DNA reads as TGCGCCAGCAGCCAGGGGGGCAGGGAAACTAATGAAAAACTGTTTTTT.

The rearrangement uses TRBV12-3 or TRBV12-4 and TRBJ2-7; D call uncertain. The CDR3 is made up of 14 amino acids. The V end lost 4 bases, the J end lost 3 bases, and 13 bases lay between the germline ends. The CDR3 DNA is TGTGCCAGCAGTTCACCCCTCGTCCTCTACGAGCAGTACTTC. It encodes CASSSPLVLYEQYF.